These 13 T cell receptor beta chains share one sample of origin, sequenced in a study of T cell responses to AZD1222 COVID-19 vaccine. Sequencing used immunoSEQ multiplex PCR; TCRdb keeps in-frame clones, though not all of them. The profile covers some 170,000 clones, with 92% appearing a single time and roughly 4.4% taken by the ten largest. This sample comprised peripheral blood, obtained on day 0 of MenACWY control vaccination. These receptors all stem from an adult in good health.

This chain uses TRBV19 with TRBJ2-6; D gene unclear. Germline CDR1 LNHDA, CDR2 SQIVND (reference sequence). The CDR3 extends over 14 amino acids. Trimming pared 11 bases from V and 0 bases from J, leaving 11 bases between. The CDR3 loop is CAPTPGSGANVLTF. The CDR3 coding sequence is TGTGCCCCTACCCCGGGCTCTGGGGCCAACGTCCTGACTTTC.

V usage is TRBV5-5 and J usage is TRBJ1-3; D not resolved. The CDR3 covers 14 residues. CDR1 is SGHKS, CDR2 YYEKEE, per germline (reference sequence). Trimming shortened V by 5 bases and J by 1 base, and 10 bases separated the two germline ends. The CDR3 sequence is CASRMEQSGNTIYF. CDR3 sequence (DNA): TGTGCCAGCAGAATGGAACAGTCTGGAAACACCATATATTTT.

This clone was detected only a few times. V gene TRBV11-3 combines with J gene TRBJ2-1, with 9 nucleotides matching TRBD1. From germline, CDR1 is SGHNT and CDR2 YENEEA. The junction had 9 bases not matched to a gene; V was cut back by 5 bases and J by 10 bases. The length of the CDR3 is 14 residues. Here the CDR3 DNA reads TGTGCCAGCAGCCAAGCGGGACAGGGAGGAGAGCAGTTCTTC. Translated, it gives CASSQAGQGGEQFF.

The rearrangement joins TRBV5-1 to TRBJ1-4; D might be TRBD1 (6 bases). CDR3 size: 16 residues. The V gene lost 2 bases and the J gene lost 1 base, with 12 bases spanning the gap. The germline gives CDR1 SGHRS, CDR2 YFSETQ. As DNA, the CDR3 is TGCGCCAGCAGCTTACAGGGTAGTAGAACTAATGAAAAACTGTTTTTT. Amino acids: CASSLQGSRTNEKLFF.

The DNA of the CDR3 is TGTGCCAGCAGTACCCTGAGAAAGGGCGGGGTTGAGCAGTTCTTC. Amino acids: CASSTLRKGGVEQFF. The V call is TRBV6-5, the J call TRBJ2-1; TRBD2 is a possible D gene (6 bases). CDR1 MNHEY and CDR2 SVGAGI come from the germline V gene. This CDR3 has 15 amino acids. Trimming left V 5 bases short and J 9 bases short, with 20 bases between.

V usage is TRBV5-6 and J usage is TRBJ1-2, with D possibly being TRBD1 (6 bases). The CDR3 is 14 amino acids. Germline V CDR1 and CDR2: SGHDT, YYEEEE. Between the trimmed V and J ends, which lost 0 bases and 3 bases, there was a span of 9 bases. DNA for the CDR3: TGTGCCAGCAGCTTGGTAGGGGGGCACTATGGCTACACCTTC. It codes for CASSLVGGHYGYTF. The full variable domain, its missing parts supplied by reference TRBV5-6 and TRBJ1-2, is DAGVTQSPTHLIKTRGQQVTLRCSPKSGHDTVSWYQQALGQGPQFIFQYYEEEERQRGNFPDRFSGHQFPNYSSELNVNALLLGDSALYLCASSLVGGHYGYTFGSGTRLTVV.

This chain joins TRBV19 and TRBJ2-7; TRBD1 is a possible D gene (7 bases). Trimming took off 3 bases at V and 0 bases at J, with 18 bases between the two ends. CDR1 LNHDA and CDR2 SQIVND come from the germline V gene (reference sequence). This CDR3 is built from 17 residues. CDR3 DNA: TGTGCCAGTAGTATTGGGGGGCTAGGGGGCCTCTCCTACGAGCAGTACTTC. Encoded protein: CASSIGGLGGLSYEQYF.

V is TRBV2 and J is TRBJ1-1, with D perhaps matching TRBD1 (5 bases). Trimming removed 4 bases from V and 5 bases from J, with 11 bases in between. CDR3 length: 13 amino acids. Germline CDR1 is SNHLY and CDR2 is FYNNEI. The CDR3 DNA is TGTGCCAGCAGTGGGGACGGGTGGACTGAAGCTTTCTTT. This encodes CASSGDGWTEAFF. Complete variable domain (other parts from reference TRBV2 and TRBJ1-1): EPEVTQTPSHQVTQMGQEVILRCVPISNHLYFYWYRQILGQKVEFLVSFYNNEISEKSEIFDDQFSVERPDGSNFTLKIRSTKLEDSAMYFCASSGDGWTEAFFGQGTRLTVV.

The chain carries TRBV19 and TRBJ2-1; 10 bases agree with TRBD2. Germline assignment: CDR1 LNHDA and CDR2 SQIVND (reference sequence). This CDR3 region has 16 residues. J lost 5 bases, V lost 5 bases, and 9 bases had no gene match. CDR3 residues: CASSLSLAGRDNEQFF. The CDR3 coding sequence is TGTGCCAGTAGTCTTTCACTAGCGGGAAGAGACAATGAGCAGTTCTTC. The variable domain in full, with the rest retrieved from reference TRBV19 and TRBJ2-1, is DGGITQSPKYLFRKEGQNVTLSCEQNLNHDAMYWYRQDPGQGLRLIYYSQIVNDFQKGDIAEGYSVSREKKESFPLTVTSAQKNPTAFYLCASSLSLAGRDNEQFFGPGTRLTVL.

The chain uses TRBV6-5 and TRBJ2-1; possibly TRBD2 for D (6 bases). Trimming took 7 bases from V and 0 from J, leaving 10 bases between them. Germline V lookup: CDR1 MNHEY, CDR2 SVGAGI. This CDR3 contains 14 residues. The CDR3 region is CASTIAVSYNEQFF. In DNA, the CDR3 is TGTGCCAGCACCATAGCGGTCTCCTACAATGAGCAGTTCTTC.

The chain joins TRBV19 to TRBJ1-1, with D uncertain. V was cut by 2 bases and J by 3 bases, with 7 bases left in between. Germline V gives CDR1 LNHDA, CDR2 SQIVND (reference sequence). The CDR3 totals 13 residues. Here the CDR3 reads CASSIWQHTEAFF. CDR3 DNA sequence: TGTGCCAGTAGTATATGGCAGCACACTGAAGCTTTCTTT.

This chain uses TRBV3-1 (or the pseudogene TRBV3-2) with TRBJ2-7; D not resolved. V lost 0 bases to trimming and J lost 5 bases, with 11 bases between them. Germline loops: CDR1 LGHDT, CDR2 YNNKEL (reference sequence). CDR3 length: 14 amino acids. CDR3 in DNA: TGTGCCAGCAGCCAAGATGTCCCCCCGAACGAGCAGTACTTC. This sequence encodes CASSQDVPPNEQYF.

The chain recombines TRBV3-1 (or the pseudogene TRBV3-2) with TRBJ1-6; 7 bases line up with TRBD1. Germline assignment: CDR1 LGHDT and CDR2 YNNKEL (reference sequence). The CDR3 consists of 14 residues. V trimming: 4 bases; J trimming: 5 bases; junction bases outside the gene matches: 2. The CDR3: CASSRDRNNSPLHF. CDR3 DNA: TGTGCCAGCAGCCGGGACAGAAATAATTCACCCCTCCACTTT.